A selection of T cell receptor beta chains follows, all from one sample in a study of blood T cell repertoires in COVID-19. Only in-frame clones appear in the TCRdb table, and some are missing; sequencing was by immunoSEQ multiplex PCR. Among 45,000 to 55,000 clones listed, over 65% were seen once. The specimen was peripheral blood. These receptors were collected from a man of 80 years or more with COVID-19, enrolled during active disease. Each CDR3 is given with its conserved first and last residue. Each record gives: V gene, CDR3 protein.

TRBV6-5 CASSSPAGRGYTF
TRBV9 CASSVGTSETQYF
TRBV5-5 CASSSRGGLDTEAFF
TRBV18 CASSPEVRSPGGYTF
TRBV19 CASKVGGSTGELFF
TRBV10-3 CAIRGLAGGPTTDTQYF
TRBV21-1 CASSLGTGVETQYF
TRBV4-3 CASSQDAGPTDTQYF
TRBV18 CASSPPHAGLINEQFF
TRBV7-9 CASSSGAFF
TRBV9 CASSVVVSSYNEQFF
TRBV4-3 CASSQDTNTGELFF
TRBV3-1/TRBV3-2 CASSPPASPDTQYF
TRBV5-1 CASSLQGASGEKLFF
TRBV29-1 CSVGGGGNQPQHF
TRBV7-2 CASSDLGTDEQFF
TRBV4-3 CASSQDRSTGVRTDTQYF
TRBV5-1 CASLGAGELFF
TRBV4-3 CASSQTRWSYEQYF
TRBV27 CASSLRREAGDLDTQYF
TRBV6-2/TRBV6-3 CASSRPDRGRPEAFF
TRBV25-1 CASSGGGTTNEKLFF
TRBV5-1 CASSSVGTGNEQYF
TRBV15 CATSGASGNTIYF
TRBV10-3 CATRAERQGGTQYF
TRBV21-1 CASSKRGPGHQQPYNSPLHF
TRBV2 CASSRRDRVAEAFF
TRBV18 CASSLRGGDEQYF
TRBV5-1 CASSRTQGTLDHEQYF
TRBV28 CASTTVGEGNTEAFF
TRBV6-5 CASSYRQGSDSPLHF
TRBV19 CASSFGTGEETQYF
TRBV4-1 CASSQAGLRDNEQFF
TRBV5-1 CASSFLTGRETQYF
TRBV28 CASSRDRGGNQPQHF
TRBV4-2 CASSLNPPGQSYNQPQHF
TRBV19 CASTTGLASYNEQFF
TRBV6-4 CASSSDRVGGYTF
TRBV29-1 CSALVPGLAGGTYNEQFF
TRBV7-8 CASSLGGQTYEQYF
TRBV12-3/TRBV12-4 CASSGQGNPEAFF
TRBV7-9 CASSPNGEGVNTGELFF
TRBV7-6 CASSFGLAGTGELFF
TRBV7-2 CASSLGGGSPLHF
TRBV10-3 CAIRPGLLRATNEKLFF
TRBV5-1 CASSYSGGEGKKLFF